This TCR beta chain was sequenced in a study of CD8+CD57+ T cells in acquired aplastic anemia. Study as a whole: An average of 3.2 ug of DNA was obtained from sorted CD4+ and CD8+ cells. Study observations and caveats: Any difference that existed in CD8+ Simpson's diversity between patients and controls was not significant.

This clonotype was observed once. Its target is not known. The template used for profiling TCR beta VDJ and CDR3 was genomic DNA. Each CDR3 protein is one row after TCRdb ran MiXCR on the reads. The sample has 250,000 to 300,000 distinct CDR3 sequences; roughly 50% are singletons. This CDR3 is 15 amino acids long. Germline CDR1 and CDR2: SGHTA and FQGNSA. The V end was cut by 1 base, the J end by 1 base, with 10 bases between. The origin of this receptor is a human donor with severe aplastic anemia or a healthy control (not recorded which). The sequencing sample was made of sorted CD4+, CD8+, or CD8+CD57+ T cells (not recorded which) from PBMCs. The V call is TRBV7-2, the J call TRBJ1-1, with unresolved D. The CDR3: CASSLGHRENTEAFF. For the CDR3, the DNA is TGTGCCAGCAGCTTAGGACACAGAGAGAACACTGAAGCTTTCTTT.